The entry that follows covers one T cell receptor (beta chain) sequence. The time point here: pretreatment peripheral blood. Each patient gave between 1 and 8 samples, pretreatment and on-treatment. V dropped 2 bases and J dropped 9; count of bases not matched to a gene: 7. The CDR3 length is 15 residues. Germline V gene lookup returns CDR1 SGHTA and CDR2 FQGNSA. This record comes from a study of PD-L1 blockade in urothelial cancer. The repertoire was sequenced with immunoSEQ multiplex PCR; TCRdb's copy has only in-frame clones and lacks some. The sample carries 45,000 to 50,000 clones, around four fifths recorded once.

This chain links TRBV7-2 with TRBJ2-1; 10 bases agree with TRBD2. This clonotype originated in a man between 45 and 60 years old with urothelial cancer. Sequenced here: PBMCs, sampled around atezolizumab (anti-PD-L1) treatment. The CDR3 nucleotides read TGTGCCAGCAGCTTAATTATAGCGGGAGGTGGTGAGCAGTTCTTC. This codes for CASSLIIAGGGEQFF.